Presented here are 24 T cell receptor beta chains from one specimen sequenced in a study of long-term antiretroviral therapy in people with HIV. The authors ran the immunoSEQ assay, v3.0, at survey level. Using immunoSEQ multiplex PCR, the repertoire was profiled, and TCRdb retains in-frame clones only, with some absent. The sample has tens of thousands of clones, approximately 90% seen once. The starting material was unsorted PBMCs, obtained around 2.6 years after starting antiretroviral therapy. The receptor set was obtained from a man aged 35 to 55 with HIV.

The chain has TRBV5-6 and TRBJ2-3; possibly TRBD2 for D (6 bases). Looked up from germline, CDR1 is SGHDT and CDR2 is YYEEEE. There are 15 residues in the CDR3. The V end lost 4 bases, the J end lost 3 bases, and 15 bases lay between the germline ends. CDR3 region: CASSASSEVTDTQYF. Here the CDR3 DNA reads TGTGCCAGCAGCGCATCTAGCGAGGTAACAGATACGCAGTATTTT.

The rearrangement links TRBV7-9 to TRBJ1-1; D may be TRBD1 (5 bases). CDR3 length: 15 residues. In germline, CDR1 is SEHNR, CDR2 FQNEAQ (reference sequence). Between the trimmed V and J ends, which lost 3 bases and 0 bases, there was a span of 11 bases. CDR3 loop: CASSFFQGMNTEAFF. As DNA, the CDR3 is TGTGCCAGCAGCTTCTTTCAGGGAATGAACACTGAAGCTTTCTTT.

The V and J genes are TRBV9 and TRBJ2-6; D not certain. V gave up 4 bases and J gave up 0 bases, with 14 bases separating them. CDR3 size: 17 residues. Germline-derived CDR1 and CDR2 are SGDLS and YYNGEE. The DNA of the CDR3 is TGTGCCAGCAGCCCTCCATCGCCCTACTCTGGGGCCAACGTCCTGACTTTC. This encodes CASSPPSPYSGANVLTF.

This sequence joins TRBV9 and TRBJ2-3; unclear D gene. V was clipped by 0 bases and J by 4 bases, with 9 bases between them. CDR1 is SGDLS, CDR2 YYNGEE, per germline. CDR3 size: 14 residues. DNA for the CDR3: TGTGCCAGCAGCGTAGATCGGGCGGCAGATACGCAGTATTTT. Its protein product is CASSVDRAADTQYF.

CDR3 amino acids: CASSSGQGGNQPQHF. DNA for the CDR3: TGTGCCAGCAGTTCGGGACAGGGGGGCAATCAGCCCCAGCATTTT. The chain recombines TRBV27 with TRBJ1-5, with 11 bases fitting TRBD1. The CDR3 is 15 residues long. Unmatched junction bases numbered 1, after V lost 4 bases and J lost 2 bases. Germline values: CDR1 MNHEY, CDR2 SMNVEV (reference sequence).

In this sample, this clone turned up once. The genes are TRBV12-5 and TRBJ2-2; D is uncertain. CDR3 size: 14 residues. Germline loops: CDR1 LGHNT, CDR2 FRNRAP. V lost 5 bases, J lost 7 bases, and 14 bases lay in between. CDR3 DNA: TGTGCTAGTGGTCCCTCAGGAGTGGTCGGGGAGCTGTTTTTT. Translation: CASGPSGVVGELFF.

This clone was counted a single time. This chain joins TRBV14 and TRBJ2-3, with D unclear. Trimming removed 6 bases at V and 2 bases at J, with 12 bases between. This CDR3 region has 14 residues. CDR1 SGHDN and CDR2 FVKESK come from the germline V gene. CDR3 protein: CASRSDRYTDTQYF. DNA of the CDR3: TGTGCCAGCAGATCGGACCGATACACAGATACGCAGTATTTT.

This sequence joins TRBV15 and TRBJ1-5, with 10 bases aligning to TRBD1. The V segment lost 4 bases and the J segment 6 bases; nucleotides outside the gene matches: 18. Per germline, CDR1 LNHNV and CDR2 YYDKDF (reference sequence). The CDR3 is made up of 19 amino acids. The DNA of the CDR3 is TGTGCCACCAGCATCGACAGGGGGCGTGGTTGGCAGCACGGTCAGCCCCAGCATTTT. Encoded protein: CATSIDRGRGWQHGQPQHF.

The chain employs TRBV28 and TRBJ2-1; 9 positions match TRBD1. V lost 4 bases to trimming and J lost 5 bases; unmatched junction nucleotides: 3. In germline, CDR1 is MDHEN, CDR2 SYDVKM. The CDR3 runs to 14 residues. CDR3 DNA sequence: TGTGCCAGCAGTTGGACAGGGGTGCACAATGAGCAGTTCTTC. Its protein product is CASSWTGVHNEQFF.

V gene TRBV28 combines with J gene TRBJ2-6, with D possibly being TRBD2 (6 bases). Germline lookup yields CDR1 MDHEN and CDR2 SYDVKM. Trimming took 2 bases from V and 0 from J, leaving 8 bases between them. The CDR3 is 16 amino acids. The CDR3 nucleotides read TGTGCCAGCAGTTTAATGGGGGGCTCTGGGGCCAACGTCCTGACTTTC. This encodes CASSLMGGSGANVLTF.

The chain links TRBV6-1 to TRBJ2-7; 9 nucleotides line up with TRBD1. This CDR3 comprises 14 residues. The V gene end was trimmed by 7 bases and the J gene end by 2 bases; junction bases not matched to a gene: 6. The germline V gene encodes CDR1 MNHNS and CDR2 SASEGT. The CDR3 sequence: CASTGTGKTYEQYF. The DNA for the CDR3 is TGTGCCAGCACCGGGACAGGGAAAACCTACGAGCAGTACTTC.

The chain couples TRBV7-5 to TRBJ1-3. TRBV7-5 is a known pseudogene. The CDR3 runs to 16 residues. In DNA, the CDR3 is TGTGCCAGAAGCGGACGCCCCGGGAGCAATTTAAACACCATATATTTT. It encodes CARSGRPGSNLNTIYF.

The chain employs TRBV2 and TRBJ1-6; tentative D call: TRBD1 (6 bases). The CDR3 is 14 amino acids. The V end was cut by 10 bases, the J end by 7 bases, with 17 bases between. In germline, CDR1 is SNHLY, CDR2 FYNNEI. The CDR3 sequence: CATSIGQSNSPLHF. The CDR3 DNA follows: TGTGCCACCTCGATTGGACAGTCAAATTCACCCCTCCACTTT.

The chain couples TRBV28 to TRBJ2-6; no firm D call. Trimming removed 6 bases at V and 5 bases at J, with 11 bases between. Per germline, CDR1 MDHEN and CDR2 SYDVKM. The length of the CDR3 is 14 residues. DNA of the CDR3: TGTGCCAGCAGGCTAGGGATCTGGGCCAACGTCCTGACTTTC. Encoded protein: CASRLGIWANVLTF.

The rearrangement uses TRBV28 and TRBJ2-7, with 10 bases aligning to TRBD2. Germline trimming cut 4 bases from V and 5 bases from J; bases unmatched to any gene: 5. The CDR3 is 14 residues long. Looked up from germline, CDR1 is MDHEN and CDR2 is SYDVKM. The CDR3 loop reads CASSSSGSVHEQYF. Written as DNA, the CDR3 is TGTGCCAGCAGTTCTAGCGGGAGCGTCCACGAGCAGTACTTC.

V gene TRBV27 combines with J gene TRBJ1-5, with D perhaps matching TRBD1 (6 bases). This CDR3 is built from 14 residues. The germline V gene encodes CDR1 MNHEY and CDR2 SMNVEV (reference sequence). Deletions cut 5 bases from V and 5 bases from J, with 13 bases between. Here the CDR3 reads CASSPRGGHQPQHF. The CDR3 coding sequence is TGTGCCAGCAGTCCCCGGGGGGGGCATCAGCCCCAGCATTTT.

The chain joins TRBV9 to TRBJ2-2; TRBD1 matches 11 bases. From germline, CDR1 is SGDLS and CDR2 YYNGEE. The CDR3 sequence is 18 residues long. V gave up 4 bases and J gave up 1 base; unmatched junction bases: 9. This CDR3 is CASSPRTGGALNTGELFF. CDR3 DNA sequence: TGTGCCAGCAGCCCTCGGACAGGGGGCGCGTTGAACACCGGGGAGCTGTTTTTT.

This clone appeared a single time. V gene TRBV14 combines with J gene TRBJ2-5; 8 positions match TRBD2. The CDR3 covers 14 residues. Germline loops: CDR1 SGHDN, CDR2 FVKESK. The J segment lost 4 bases and the V segment lost 4 bases, leaving 5 bases of the junction unmatched. CDR3 amino acids: CASSLGTSTETQYF. As DNA, the CDR3 is TGTGCCAGCAGCCTCGGGACTAGTACAGAGACCCAGTACTTC.

Regarding this clone: An end of the junction differs from the germline gene, which may be a read error. The chain uses TRBV11-3 and TRBJ2-1; D is unclear. In germline, CDR1 is SGHNT, CDR2 YENEEA. The CDR3 runs 13 residues. The CDR3 DNA sequence: TGTGCCAGCAGCTTGAACTCCCACAATGAGCAGTTCTTC. Translating gives CASSLNSHNEQFF.

This clone was counted only a few times. This sequence joins TRBV10-1 and TRBJ2-3, with 9 bases aligning to TRBD2. V shed 4 bases, J shed 3 bases, and the junction held 8 bases outside the gene matches. CDR3 length: 16 amino acids. Germline V gene lookup returns CDR1 WNHNN and CDR2 SYGVQD (reference sequence). The CDR3: CASSGRRGGGTDTQYF. In nucleotides, the CDR3 is TGCGCCAGCAGTGGAAGGCGGGGGGGCGGGACAGATACGCAGTATTTT.

This chain joins TRBV7-8 and TRBJ2-3; TRBD2 matches at 10 bases. J gave up 2 bases and V 5 bases, and 7 bases lay outside the gene matches. In germline, CDR1 is SGHVS, CDR2 FQNEAQ. The CDR3 runs 16 residues. CDR3 sequence: CASSLGLARSTDTQYF. CDR3 DNA sequence: TGTGCCAGCAGCCTGGGACTAGCGAGGTCCACAGATACGCAGTATTTT.

The V gene is TRBV28, the J gene TRBJ1-2; no reliable D call. The V and J ends lost 7 bases and 2 bases respectively, with 14 bases between them. Germline V lookup: CDR1 MDHEN, CDR2 SYDVKM. The CDR3 consists of 14 residues. CDR3 residues: CASTLEIINYGYTF. The CDR3 bases are TGTGCCAGCACCTTGGAGATTATAAACTATGGCTACACCTTC.

A note on this clone: Relative to the germline gene, one junction end is altered; a read error may explain this. The J gene is TRBJ2-1, the V gene TRBV7-7, with TRBD2 matching 12 bases. Germline V gene lookup returns CDR1 SSHAT and CDR2 FNYEAQ (reference sequence). CDR3 length: 14 residues. The chain's CDR3 is CASSLAGGNNEQFF. The CDR3 region has the DNA TGTGCTAGCAGCCTAGCGGGAGGGAACAATGAGCAGTTCTTC.

The chain links TRBV19 to TRBJ2-5; D unclear. The V gene's germline CDR1 is LNHDA and CDR2 SQIVND (reference sequence). CDR3 length equals 11 residues. V was shortened by 4 bases and J by 5 bases, with 5 bases between the two germline ends. CDR3 protein: CASSNGETQYF. Written as DNA, the CDR3 is TGTGCCAGTAGTAACGGGGAGACCCAGTACTTC. The variable domain in full, completed from reference TRBV19 and TRBJ2-5, reads DGGITQSPKYLFRKEGQNVTLSCEQNLNHDAMYWYRQDPGQGLRLIYYSQIVNDFQKGDIAEGYSVSREKKESFPLTVTSAQKNPTAFYLCASSNGETQYFGPGTRLLVL.